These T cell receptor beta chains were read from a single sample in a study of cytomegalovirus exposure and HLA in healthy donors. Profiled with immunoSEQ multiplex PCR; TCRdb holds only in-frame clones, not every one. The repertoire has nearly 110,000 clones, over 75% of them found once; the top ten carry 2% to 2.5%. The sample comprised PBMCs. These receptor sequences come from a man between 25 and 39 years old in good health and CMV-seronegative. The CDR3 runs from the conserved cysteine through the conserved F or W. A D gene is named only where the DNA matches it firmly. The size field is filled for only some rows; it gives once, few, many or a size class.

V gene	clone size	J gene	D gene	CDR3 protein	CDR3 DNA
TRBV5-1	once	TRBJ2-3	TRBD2	CASSKAGASTDTQYF	TGCGCCAGCAGCAAAGCGGGAGCTAGCACAGATACGCAGTATTTT
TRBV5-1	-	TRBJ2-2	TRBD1	CASSPDRGTGELFF	TGCGCCAGCAGCCCGGACAGGGGGACCGGGGAGCTGTTTTTT
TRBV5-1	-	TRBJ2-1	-	CASSSSGNEQFF	TGCGCCAGCAGCTCCTCCGGTAATGAGCAGTTCTTC
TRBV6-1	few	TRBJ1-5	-	CASRFTGNQPQHF	TGTGCCAGCAGATTTACGGGCAATCAGCCCCAGCATTTT
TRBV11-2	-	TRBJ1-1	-	CASSSDRRAEAFF	TGTGCCAGCAGCAGTGACAGGCGGGCTGAAGCTTTCTTT
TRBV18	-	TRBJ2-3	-	CASSVRQSDTQYF	TGTGCCAGCTCCGTTCGTCAGTCAGATACGCAGTATTTT
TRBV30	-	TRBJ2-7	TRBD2	CAWSVLRTSTGGEQYF	TGTGCCTGGAGTGTACTTAGGACTAGCACGGGGGGCGAGCAGTACTTC
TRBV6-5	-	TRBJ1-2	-	CASTTLGVGYGYTF	TGTGCCAGCACCACTCTCGGGGTCGGGTATGGCTACACCTTC
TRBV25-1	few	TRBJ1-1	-	CASIPSVDRSNTEAFF	TGTGCCAGCATTCCCTCCGTAGACAGGTCGAACACTGAAGCTTTCTTT
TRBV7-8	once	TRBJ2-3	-	CASSLAETTDTQYF	TGTGCCAGCAGCTTAGCGGAGACCACAGATACGCAGTATTTT
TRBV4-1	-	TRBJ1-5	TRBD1	CASSQLGQGRQPQHF	TGCGCCAGCAGCCAACTGGGACAGGGACGGCAGCCCCAGCATTTT
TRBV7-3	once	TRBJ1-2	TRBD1	CASSWGGQGYGYTF	TGTGCCAGCAGCTGGGGGGGACAGGGGTATGGCTACACCTTC
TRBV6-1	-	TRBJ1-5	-	CASLTELSNQPQHF	TGTGCCAGTTTGACAGAACTGAGCAATCAGCCCCAGCATTTT
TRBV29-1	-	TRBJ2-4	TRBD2	CSVEGGPTKGIQYF	TGCAGCGTCGAGGGAGGGCCAACAAAGGGCATTCAGTACTTC
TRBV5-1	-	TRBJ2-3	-	CASSLYRGTDTQYF	TGCGCCAGCAGCCTATATAGGGGGACAGATACGCAGTATTTT
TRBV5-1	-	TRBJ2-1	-	CASSSPRGVGGNEQFF	TGCGCCAGCAGCTCCCCACGGGGGGTAGGGGGCAATGAGCAGTTCTTC
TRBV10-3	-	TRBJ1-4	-	CAISYGRSGVGSNEKLFF	TGTGCCATCAGTTATGGTCGTTCAGGGGTGGGTTCTAATGAAAAACTGTTTTTT
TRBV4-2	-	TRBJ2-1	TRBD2	CASSQVSLAGGLAYNEQFF	TGTGCCAGCAGCCAAGTAAGCCTAGCGGGGGGGCTGGCTTACAATGAGCAGTTCTTC
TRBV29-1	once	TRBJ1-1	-	CSVEDRGGNTEAFF	TGCAGCGTTGAAGATCGGGGGGGGAACACTGAAGCTTTCTTT
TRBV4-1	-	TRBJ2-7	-	CASSQVNTLEQYF	TGCGCCAGCAGCCAAGTAAACACCCTCGAGCAGTACTTC
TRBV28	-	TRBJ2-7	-	CASTSQRRGWEQYF	TGTGCCAGCACCTCCCAGCGGAGGGGCTGGGAGCAGTACTTC
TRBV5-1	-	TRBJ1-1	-	CASSLTGVPDLNTEAFF	TGCGCCAGCAGCTTGACCGGGGTCCCCGACTTAAACACTGAAGCTTTCTTT
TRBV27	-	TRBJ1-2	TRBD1	CASSKRQGYGYTF	TGTGCCAGCAGCAAGAGACAGGGCTATGGCTACACCTTC
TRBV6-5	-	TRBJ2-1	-	CASRDPRGYNEQFF	TGTGCCAGCAGGGACCCTAGGGGGTACAATGAGCAGTTCTTC
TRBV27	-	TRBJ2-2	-	CASSSQGLFGELFF	TGTGCCAGCAGTTCTCAGGGGCTGTTCGGGGAGCTGTTTTTT
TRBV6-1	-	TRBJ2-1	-	CASSEDAKLRGRVNEQFF	TGTGCCAGCAGTGAAGACGCAAAATTAAGGGGAAGGGTCAATGAGCAGTTCTTC
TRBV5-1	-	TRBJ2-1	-	CASSLLDEQFF	TGCGCCAGCAGCTTGCTTGATGAGCAGTTCTTC
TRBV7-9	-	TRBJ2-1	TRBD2	CASSLEVAGVGNEQFF	TGTGCCAGCAGCTTAGAAGTAGCGGGAGTGGGAAATGAGCAGTTCTTC
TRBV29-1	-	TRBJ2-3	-	CSVGRGTTDTQYF	TGCAGCGTTGGAAGGGGGACCACAGATACGCAGTATTTT
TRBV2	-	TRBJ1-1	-	CASRSIYMNTEAFF	TGTGCCAGCCGCTCGATTTACATGAACACTGAAGCTTTCTTT
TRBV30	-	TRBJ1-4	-	CAWTDNEKLFF	TGTGCCTGGACAGATAATGAAAAACTGTTTTTT
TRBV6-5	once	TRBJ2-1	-	CASSSERVEQFF	TGTGCCAGCAGCAGCGAGAGGGTGGAGCAGTTCTTC
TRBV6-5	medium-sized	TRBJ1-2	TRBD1	CASSSPARTGWGYTF	TGTGCCAGCAGTTCCCCTGCCCGGACAGGCTGGGGCTACACCTTC
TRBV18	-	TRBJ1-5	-	CASSSLDSLNQPQHF	TGTGCCAGCTCATCATTGGACAGCCTCAATCAGCCCCAGCATTTT
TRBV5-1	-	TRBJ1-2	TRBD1	CASSSWGRQGEDYGYTF	TGCGCCAGCAGCTCTTGGGGGCGACAGGGGGAGGACTATGGCTACACCTTC
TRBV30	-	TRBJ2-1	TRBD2	CAWSVGRDGLEQFF	TGTGCCTGGAGTGTCGGGAGGGACGGTCTTGAGCAGTTCTTC
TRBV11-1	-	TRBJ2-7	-	CASSPQDRDYYEQYF	TGTGCCAGCAGCCCACAGGACAGAGACTACTACGAGCAGTACTTC
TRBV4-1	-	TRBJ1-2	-	CASSPLNLILAGANYGYTF	TGCGCCAGCAGCCCCCTTAATCTAATTCTGGCAGGGGCTAACTATGGCTACACCTTC
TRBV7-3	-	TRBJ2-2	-	CASSFSSTGELFF	TGTGCCAGCAGCTTTTCCTCCACCGGGGAGCTGTTTTTT
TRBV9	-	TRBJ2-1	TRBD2	CASSVDLGRGEQFF	TGTGCCAGCAGCGTAGATCTTGGGAGGGGTGAGCAGTTCTTC
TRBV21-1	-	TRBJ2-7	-	CASSKGESGRAEREQYF	TGTGCCAGCAGCAAGGGAGAAAGCGGGAGGGCCGAACGCGAGCAGTACTTC
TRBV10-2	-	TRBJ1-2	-	CASSESWSEGEGYTF	TGCGCCAGCAGTGAGTCATGGAGCGAAGGGGAAGGCTACACCTTC
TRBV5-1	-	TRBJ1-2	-	CASSLDAGNYGYTF	TGCGCCAGCAGCTTGGATGCGGGTAACTATGGCTACACCTTC
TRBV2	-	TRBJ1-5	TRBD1	CASSGEQGAGQPQHF	TGTGCCAGCAGTGGGGAACAGGGGGCCGGGCAGCCCCAGCATTTT
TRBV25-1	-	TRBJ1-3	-	CASRDIASGNTIYF	TGTGCCAGCAGGGACATAGCCTCTGGAAACACCATATATTTT
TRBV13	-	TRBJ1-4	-	CASSAAGRHTNEKLFF	TGTGCCAGCAGCGCCGCGGGGCGCCACACTAATGAAAAACTGTTTTTT
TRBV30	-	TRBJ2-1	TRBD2	CAWTLAGGRNEQFF	TGTGCCTGGACTTTAGCGGGAGGGCGGAATGAGCAGTTCTTC
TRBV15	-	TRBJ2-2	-	CATSRAVNTGELFF	TGTGCCACCAGCAGAGCCGTGAACACCGGGGAGCTGTTTTTT
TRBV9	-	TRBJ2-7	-	CASSVDQETYEQYF	TGTGCCAGCAGCGTAGACCAGGAAACCTACGAGCAGTACTTC
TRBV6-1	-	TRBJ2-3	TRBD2	CASSETLAGADTQYF	TGTGCCAGCAGTGAGACACTAGCGGGAGCAGATACGCAGTATTTT
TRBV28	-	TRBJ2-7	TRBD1	CASSSPGTDNTYEQYF	TGTGCCAGCAGTTCCCCGGGGACAGACAATACCTACGAGCAGTACTTC